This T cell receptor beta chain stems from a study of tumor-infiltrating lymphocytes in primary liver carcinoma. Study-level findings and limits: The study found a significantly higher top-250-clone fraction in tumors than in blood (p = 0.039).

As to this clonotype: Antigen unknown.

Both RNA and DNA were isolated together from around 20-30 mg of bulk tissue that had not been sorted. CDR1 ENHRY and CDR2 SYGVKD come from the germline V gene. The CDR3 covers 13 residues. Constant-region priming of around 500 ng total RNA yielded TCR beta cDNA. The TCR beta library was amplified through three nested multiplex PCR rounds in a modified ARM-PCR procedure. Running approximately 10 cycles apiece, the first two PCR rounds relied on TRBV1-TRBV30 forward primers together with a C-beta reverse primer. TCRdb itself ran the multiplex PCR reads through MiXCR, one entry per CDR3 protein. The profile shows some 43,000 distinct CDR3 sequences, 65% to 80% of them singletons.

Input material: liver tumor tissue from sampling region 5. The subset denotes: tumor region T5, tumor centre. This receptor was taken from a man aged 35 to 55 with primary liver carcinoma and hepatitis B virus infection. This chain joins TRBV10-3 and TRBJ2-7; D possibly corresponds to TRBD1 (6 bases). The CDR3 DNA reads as TGTATCATCATGAGGACAGAATCTTACGAGCAGTACTTC. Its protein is CIIMRTESYEQYF.